This TCR beta chain is from a study of cytomegalovirus exposure and HLA in healthy donors (dated by TCRdb to about 2017). Background for the entire study: According to a later analysis, one platform produced both the roughly 110 validation repertoires and the 670 or so repertoires of the first cohort. The study aimed to test whether signatures of past pathogen exposure could be identified by cataloging public T cell receptors. A separate validation cohort of more than 100 different subjects was used in addition to the approximately 700-subject first cohort. The study combined high-throughput TCR immunosequencing, statistical association of individual TCRs with disease status, and machine learning to predict cytomegalovirus infection status.

The donors were included in the validation cohort of some 120 subjects, a group kept apart from the roughly 700-subject first cohort. Comment on this clone: Its antigen is unknown. No much larger clonotype is one base removed from it; base qualities were not supplied.

Receptors were amplified or captured by the immunoSEQ multiplex PCR assay. Per the original workflow: To diagnose cytomegalovirus status from the catalog of TCR beta chain sequences, a statistical classification framework was built. TCRdb took this table from immuneACCESS and kept in-frame rearrangements with V and J called. Such tables lack part of the clones; where checked against another copy, unresolved V genes explain under half of the gap, and the rest is unexplained. V, J and clone size are taken as reported in that table, and D and trimming were inferred from the DNA itself. The sample table shows over 200,000 clones, and approximately 86% are seen once. The top ten constitute roughly 2.8% of the sample. V is shortened by 8 bases, J by 1 base, and the region joining them spans 5 bases. The CDR3 runs 12 amino acids, cysteine and phenylalanine included. The only DNA kept is the CDR3, 36 bases in frame from the first base. Per the germline V gene, MDHEN is the CDR1 and SYDVKM is the CDR2.

The paper as a whole reports these results and caveats: The authors suggested that the approach could potentially be extended to other disease states and immunological phenotypes. Most TCR sequences were observed very rarely across donors, whereas some public TCRs were present in many individuals. A few of the identified cytomegalovirus-associated TCR beta chains were confirmed in vitro to be specific for cytomegalovirus antigens. Subsequent analysis determined that TCRs grouped into clusters in the first cohort also showed a tendency toward co-occurrence across the roughly 110 validation repertoires, and approximately 93% of cluster scores exceeded 0. All 120 or so repertoires were used to score co-occurrence in the validation cohort in a later analysis, because that analysis had no HLA typing for the cohort. In both the original and validation cohorts, the classifier was reported to diagnose cytomegalovirus status with high specificity and sensitivity. The study gave a list of under 200 TCR beta chains associated with cytomegalovirus.

Specimen: PBMCs. The V and J genes are TRBV28 and TRBJ2-2, with the D gene not confidently named. This clonotype was sampled from a woman under 30 in good health and CMV-seronegative. The CDR3 region: CASHRNTGELFF. The sequenced DNA is TGTGCCAGCCACAGGAACACCGGGGAGCTGTTTTTT.